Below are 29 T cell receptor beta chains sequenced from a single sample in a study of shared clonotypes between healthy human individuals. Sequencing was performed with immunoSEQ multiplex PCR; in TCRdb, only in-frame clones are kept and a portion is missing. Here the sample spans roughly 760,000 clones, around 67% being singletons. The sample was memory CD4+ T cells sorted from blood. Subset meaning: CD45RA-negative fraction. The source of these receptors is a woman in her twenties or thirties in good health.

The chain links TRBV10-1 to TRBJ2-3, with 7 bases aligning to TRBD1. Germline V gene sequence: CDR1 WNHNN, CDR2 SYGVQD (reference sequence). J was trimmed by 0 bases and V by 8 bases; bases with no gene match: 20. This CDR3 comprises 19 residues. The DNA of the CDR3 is TGCGCCAGCCCACCGGGGACAGCGCAAGGAGCTTCTAGCACAGATACGCAGTATTTT. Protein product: CASPPGTAQGASSTDTQYF.

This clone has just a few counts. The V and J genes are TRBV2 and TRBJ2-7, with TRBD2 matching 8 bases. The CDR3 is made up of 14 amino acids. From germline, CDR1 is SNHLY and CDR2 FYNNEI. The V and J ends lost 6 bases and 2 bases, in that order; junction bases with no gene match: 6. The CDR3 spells CASRETSVPYEQYF. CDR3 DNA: TGTGCCAGCAGGGAGACTAGCGTCCCCTACGAGCAGTACTTC.

This CDR3 reads CASSINPTGGTDTQYF. The CDR3, as DNA: TGTGCCAGTAGTATTAACCCGACAGGGGGCACAGATACGCAGTATTTT. The gene calls are TRBV19 and TRBJ2-3; 8 bases fit TRBD1. V gave up 3 bases and J gave up 1 base; unmatched junction bases: 6. The CDR3 has 16 amino acids. CDR1 and CDR2 from the germline V gene are LNHDA and SQIVND (reference sequence).

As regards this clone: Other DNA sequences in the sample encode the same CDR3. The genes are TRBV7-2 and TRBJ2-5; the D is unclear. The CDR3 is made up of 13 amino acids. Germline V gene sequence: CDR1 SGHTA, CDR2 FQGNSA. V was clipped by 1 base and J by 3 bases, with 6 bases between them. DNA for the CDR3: TGTGCCAGCAGCTTAGTACAAAAAGAGACCCAGTACTTC. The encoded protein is CASSLVQKETQYF.

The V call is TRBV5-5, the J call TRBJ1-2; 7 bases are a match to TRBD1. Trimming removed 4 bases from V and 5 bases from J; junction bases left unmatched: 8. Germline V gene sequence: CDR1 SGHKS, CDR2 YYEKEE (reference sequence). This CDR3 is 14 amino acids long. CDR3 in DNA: TGTGCCAGCAGCCCTTCGACAGGGCTTTATGGCTACACCTTC. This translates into CASSPSTGLYGYTF.

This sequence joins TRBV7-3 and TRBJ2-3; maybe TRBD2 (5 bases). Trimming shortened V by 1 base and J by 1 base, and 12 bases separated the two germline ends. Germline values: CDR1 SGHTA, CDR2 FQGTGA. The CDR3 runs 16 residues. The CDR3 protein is CASSLRGSSGTDTQYF. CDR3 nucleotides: TGTGCCAGCAGCTTAAGAGGGAGTAGCGGCACAGATACGCAGTATTTT.

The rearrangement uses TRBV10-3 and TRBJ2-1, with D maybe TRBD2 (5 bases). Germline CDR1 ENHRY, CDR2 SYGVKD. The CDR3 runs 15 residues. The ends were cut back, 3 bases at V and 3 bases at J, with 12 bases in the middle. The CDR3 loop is CAISEYGLDYNEQFF. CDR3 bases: TGTGCCATCAGTGAATACGGACTTGACTACAATGAGCAGTTCTTC.

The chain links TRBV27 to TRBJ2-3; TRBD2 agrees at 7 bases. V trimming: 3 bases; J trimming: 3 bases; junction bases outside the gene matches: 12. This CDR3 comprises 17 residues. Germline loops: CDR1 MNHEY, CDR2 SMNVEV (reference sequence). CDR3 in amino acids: CASSFSPGGSRTDTQYF. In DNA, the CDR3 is TGTGCCAGCAGTTTCTCCCCCGGGGGGAGTAGGACAGATACGCAGTATTTT.

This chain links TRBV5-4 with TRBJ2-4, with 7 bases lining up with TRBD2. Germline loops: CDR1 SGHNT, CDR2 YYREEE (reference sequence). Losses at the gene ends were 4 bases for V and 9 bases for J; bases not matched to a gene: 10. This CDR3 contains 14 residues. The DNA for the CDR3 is TGTGCCAGCAGCGCCTACCTTGGGGAGGGCATTCAGTACTTC. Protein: CASSAYLGEGIQYF.

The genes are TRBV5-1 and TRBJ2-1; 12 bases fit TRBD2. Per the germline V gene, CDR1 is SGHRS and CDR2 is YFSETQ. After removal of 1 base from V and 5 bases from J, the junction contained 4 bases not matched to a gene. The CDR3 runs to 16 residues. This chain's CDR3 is CASSLRTSGKNNEQFF. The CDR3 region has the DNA TGCGCCAGCAGCTTGCGGACTAGCGGGAAGAACAATGAGCAGTTCTTC.

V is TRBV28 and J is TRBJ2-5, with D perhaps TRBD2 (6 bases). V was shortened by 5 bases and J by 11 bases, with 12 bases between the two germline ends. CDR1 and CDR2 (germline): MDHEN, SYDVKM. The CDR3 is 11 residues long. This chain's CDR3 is CASSIDREQYF. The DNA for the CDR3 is TGTGCCAGCAGTATTGACCGGGAGCAGTACTTC.

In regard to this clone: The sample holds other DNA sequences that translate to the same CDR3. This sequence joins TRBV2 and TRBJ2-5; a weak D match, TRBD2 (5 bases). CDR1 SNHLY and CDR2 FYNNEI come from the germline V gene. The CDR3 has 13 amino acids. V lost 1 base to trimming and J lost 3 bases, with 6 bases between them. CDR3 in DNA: TGTGCCAGCAGTGAAGGAGCGGAAGAGACCCAGTACTTC. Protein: CASSEGAEETQYF.

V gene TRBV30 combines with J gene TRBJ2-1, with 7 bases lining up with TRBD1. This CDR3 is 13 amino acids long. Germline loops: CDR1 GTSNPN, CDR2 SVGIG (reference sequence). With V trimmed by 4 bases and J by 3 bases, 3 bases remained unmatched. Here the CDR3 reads CAWNRGSYNEQFF. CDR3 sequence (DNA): TGTGCCTGGAACAGGGGTAGCTACAATGAGCAGTTCTTC.

CDR3 nucleotides: TGTGCCAGCAGTGAACCCGGGAGAGTAAGCTCTGGAAACACCATATATTTT. Translating it yields CASSEPGRVSSGNTIYF. J is TRBJ1-3 and V is TRBV6-1; D not resolved. Trimming took off 2 bases at V and 0 bases at J, with 14 bases between the two ends. In germline, CDR1 is MNHNS, CDR2 SASEGT. The CDR3 is 17 residues long.

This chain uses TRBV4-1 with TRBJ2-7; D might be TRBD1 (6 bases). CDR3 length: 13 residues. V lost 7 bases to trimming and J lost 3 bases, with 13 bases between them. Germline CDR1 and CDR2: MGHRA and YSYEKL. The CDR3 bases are TGCGCCAGCAAGGTGGTAGGGGGCTACGAGCAGTACTTC. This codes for CASKVVGGYEQYF.

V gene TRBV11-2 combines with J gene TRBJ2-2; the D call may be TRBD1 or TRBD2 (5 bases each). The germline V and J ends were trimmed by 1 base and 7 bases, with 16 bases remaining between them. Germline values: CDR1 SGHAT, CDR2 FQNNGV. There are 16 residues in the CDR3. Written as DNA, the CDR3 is TGTGCCAGCAGCTTAGTCTACAGCTCTGGGGGCGGGGAGCTGTTTTTT. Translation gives CASSLVYSSGGGELFF.

The CDR3 here is CASSDGTESTDTQYF. The CDR3 region has the DNA TGTGCCAGCAGTGATGGGACAGAAAGCACAGATACGCAGTATTTT. This sequence joins TRBV6-4 and TRBJ2-3; the match to TRBD1 covers 7 bases. V was clipped by 3 bases and J by 0 bases; unmatched bases: 3. This CDR3 spans 15 amino acids. CDR1 and CDR2 (germline): MRHNA, SNTAGT.

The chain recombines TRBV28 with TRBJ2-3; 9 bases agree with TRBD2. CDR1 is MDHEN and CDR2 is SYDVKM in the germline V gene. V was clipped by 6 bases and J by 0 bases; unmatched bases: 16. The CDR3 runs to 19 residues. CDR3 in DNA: TGTGCCAGCAGCCCAGGGGTGGTAGCGGGAGCATCTAGCACAGATACGCAGTATTTT. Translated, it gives CASSPGVVAGASSTDTQYF.

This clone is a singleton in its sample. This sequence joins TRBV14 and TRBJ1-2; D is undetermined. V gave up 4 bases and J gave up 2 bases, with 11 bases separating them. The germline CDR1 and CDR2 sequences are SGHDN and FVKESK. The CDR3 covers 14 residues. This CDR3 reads CASSPQIGNYGYTF. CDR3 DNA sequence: TGTGCCAGCAGCCCCCAGATAGGGAACTATGGCTACACCTTC.

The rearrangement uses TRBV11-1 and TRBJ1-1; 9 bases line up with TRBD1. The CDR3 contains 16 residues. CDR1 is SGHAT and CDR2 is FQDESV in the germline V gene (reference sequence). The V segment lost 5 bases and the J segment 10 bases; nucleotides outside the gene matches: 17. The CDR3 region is CASSATPTGTGSGAFF. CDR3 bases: TGTGCCAGCAGCGCCACCCCGACCGGGACAGGGAGTGGAGCTTTCTTT. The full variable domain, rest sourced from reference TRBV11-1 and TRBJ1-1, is EAEVAQSPRYKITEKSQAVAFWCDPISGHATLYWYRQILGQGPELLVQFQDESVVDDSQLPKDRFSAERLKGVDSTLKIQPAELGDSAMYLCASSATPTGTGSGAFFGQGTRLTVV.

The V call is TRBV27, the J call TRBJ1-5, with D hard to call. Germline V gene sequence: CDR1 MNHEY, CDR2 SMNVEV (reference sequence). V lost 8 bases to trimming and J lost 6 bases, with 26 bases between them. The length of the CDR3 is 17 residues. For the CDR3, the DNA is TGTGCCAGCTCCGAGACGATTGGACGGTTCGGCAGTCAGCCCCAGCATTTT. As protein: CASSETIGRFGSQPQHF.

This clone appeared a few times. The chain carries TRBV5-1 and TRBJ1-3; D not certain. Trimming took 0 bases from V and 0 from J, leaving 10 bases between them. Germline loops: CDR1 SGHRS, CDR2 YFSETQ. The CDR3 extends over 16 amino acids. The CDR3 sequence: CASSLGLGSSGNTIYF. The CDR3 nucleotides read TGCGCCAGCAGCTTGGGTCTGGGAAGCTCTGGAAACACCATATATTTT.

The CDR3 loop is CAWSRQYEQYF. The CDR3 coding sequence is TGTGCCTGGAGCCGACAGTACGAGCAGTACTTC. The chain combines TRBV30 with TRBJ2-7; the D gene is possibly TRBD1 (5 bases). Trimming removed 3 bases from V and 4 bases from J, with 7 bases in between. Germline values: CDR1 GTSNPN, CDR2 SVGIG (reference sequence). The CDR3 has 11 amino acids.

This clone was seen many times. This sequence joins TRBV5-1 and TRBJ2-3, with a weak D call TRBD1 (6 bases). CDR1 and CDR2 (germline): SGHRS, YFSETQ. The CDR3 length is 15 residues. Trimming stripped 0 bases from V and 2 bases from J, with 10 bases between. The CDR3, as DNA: TGCGCCAGCAGCTTGGATGGACAGCTCACAGATACGCAGTATTTT. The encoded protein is CASSLDGQLTDTQYF.

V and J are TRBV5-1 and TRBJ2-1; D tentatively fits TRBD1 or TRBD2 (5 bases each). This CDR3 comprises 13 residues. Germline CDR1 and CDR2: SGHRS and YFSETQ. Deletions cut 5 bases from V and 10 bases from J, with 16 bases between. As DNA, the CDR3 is TGCGCCAGCAGTATCCTCCGGGACGGGGAGCAGTTCTTC. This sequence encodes CASSILRDGEQFF.

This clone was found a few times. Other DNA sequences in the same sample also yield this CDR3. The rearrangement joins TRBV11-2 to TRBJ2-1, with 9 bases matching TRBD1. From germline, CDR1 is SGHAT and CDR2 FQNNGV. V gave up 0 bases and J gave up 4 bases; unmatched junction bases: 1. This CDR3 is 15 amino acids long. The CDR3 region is CASSLDGTGYNEQFF. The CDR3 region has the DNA TGTGCCAGCAGCTTAGACGGGACAGGGTACAATGAGCAGTTCTTC.

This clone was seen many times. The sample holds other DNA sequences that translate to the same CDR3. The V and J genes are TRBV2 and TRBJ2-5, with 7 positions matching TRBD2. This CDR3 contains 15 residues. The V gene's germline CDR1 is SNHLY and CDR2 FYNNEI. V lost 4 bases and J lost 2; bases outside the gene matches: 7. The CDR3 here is CASSGEGQGQETQYF. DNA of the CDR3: TGTGCCAGCAGTGGGGAGGGTCAAGGGCAAGAGACCCAGTACTTC.

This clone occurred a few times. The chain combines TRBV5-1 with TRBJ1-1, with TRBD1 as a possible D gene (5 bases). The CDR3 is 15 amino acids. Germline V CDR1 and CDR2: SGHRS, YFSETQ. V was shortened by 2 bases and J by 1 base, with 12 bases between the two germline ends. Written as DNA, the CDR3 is TGCGCCAGCAGCTTCCACAGGAGGAGGAACACTGAAGCTTTCTTT. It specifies CASSFHRRRNTEAFF.

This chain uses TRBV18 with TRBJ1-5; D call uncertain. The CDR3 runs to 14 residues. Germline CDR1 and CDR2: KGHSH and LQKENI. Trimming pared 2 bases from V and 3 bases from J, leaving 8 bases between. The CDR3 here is CASSPDGVNQPQHF. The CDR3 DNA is TGTGCCAGCTCACCAGACGGGGTCAATCAGCCCCAGCATTTT.